These T cell receptor beta chains were read from a single sample in a study of OX40 agonist ivuxolimab in advanced cancers. Assay used: immunoSEQ multiplex PCR; TCRdb lists only in-frame clones, some missing. This sample has about 54,000 clones, with more than 85% found just once. Specimen: CD4+ or CD8+ T cells sorted from blood, collected in a trial of the OX40 agonist ivuxolimab. The receptors stem from an adult with an advanced solid tumor such as melanoma, head and neck, liver or kidney cancer. The CDR3 runs from the conserved cysteine through the conserved F or W. D genes are given only for firm matches. Size values are once, few and many counts, or a class for expanded clones, and some rows have none.

j_gene,abundance,v_gene,d_gene,CDR3nt,CDR3aa
TRBJ1-5,NA,TRBV5-6,TRBD1,TGTGCCAGCAGTATGGACAGGGGGAAGCAGCCCCAGCATTTT,CASSMDRGKQPQHF
TRBJ2-7,NA,TRBV5-6,TRBD2,TGTGCCAGCAGCTTGGGGCTAGCGGGACTCGAGCAGTACTTC,CASSLGLAGLEQYF
TRBJ2-1,NA,TRBV19,NA,TGTGCCAGTAGTAACGGGGGGCCCTACAATGAGCAGTTCTTC,CASSNGGPYNEQFF
TRBJ1-1,NA,TRBV28,NA,TGTGCCAGCAGTCCATACAAGGGAGGTAACACTGAAGCTTTCTTT,CASSPYKGGNTEAFF
TRBJ2-7,NA,TRBV5-6,NA,TGTGCCAGCAGCTTGGTGGCCTCCTACGAGCAGTACTTC,CASSLVASYEQYF
TRBJ2-3,once,TRBV27,NA,TGTGCCAGCAGTTTTGGGGCTAGCACAGATACGCAGTATTTT,CASSFGASTDTQYF
TRBJ2-2,medium-sized,TRBV27,NA,TGTGCCAGCAGTTTATCGACGGGCACCGGGGAGCTGTTTTTT,CASSLSTGTGELFF
TRBJ2-5,NA,TRBV7-9,TRBD2,TGTGCCAGCAGCTTAGCGGGGGGGGAGACCCAGTACTTC,CASSLAGGETQYF
TRBJ2-3,NA,TRBV4-2,TRBD2,TGTGCCAGCAGCCTTCCCCTTCAGGGAGGGCCGGGGGATACGCAGTATTTT,CASSLPLQGGPGDTQYF
TRBJ2-1,NA,TRBV27,NA,TGTGCCAGCAGTTTATTGAGGGATGAGCAGTTCTTC,CASSLLRDEQFF
TRBJ2-3,NA,TRBV4-1,NA,TGCGCCAGCAGCCAAGATGTCGGCCTAACTAGCACAGATACGCAGTATTTT,CASSQDVGLTSTDTQYF
TRBJ1-1,NA,TRBV30,TRBD1,TGTGCCTGGAGTGTACCCTACGGGACAGCGGCTAATCGAGCTTTCTTT,CAWSVPYGTAANRAFF
TRBJ2-1,NA,TRBV27,TRBD2,TGTGCCAGCAGTTCCTATAGCGGGAGGAGCTCCTACAATGAGCAGTTCTTC,CASSSYSGRSSYNEQFF
TRBJ1-1,NA,TRBV7-6,TRBD1,TGTGCCAGCAGCTCGCAGACAGGGACCACTGAAGCTTTCTTT,CASSSQTGTTEAFF
TRBJ1-1,NA,TRBV19,NA,TGTGCCAGTAGTATCTACAGGGATCTGCCAGCTTTCTTT,CASSIYRDLPAFF
TRBJ2-7,once,TRBV4-2,TRBD2,TGTGCCAGCAGCCAAGGACTAGCGGCCTCCTACGAGCAGTACTTC,CASSQGLAASYEQYF
TRBJ2-1,once,TRBV5-1,TRBD2,TGCGCCAGCAGGGTGAGCGGGAGGGATGAGCAGTTCTTC,CASRVSGRDEQFF
TRBJ1-2,NA,TRBV6-6,TRBD1,TGTGCCAGCAGTCCAGAGGGGGCCAAGGGCTACACCTTC,CASSPEGAKGYTF
TRBJ1-5,NA,TRBV5-6,NA,TGTGCCAGCAGCCCTGGGGACAATCAGCCCCAGCATTTT,CASSPGDNQPQHF
TRBJ1-1,NA,TRBV7-9,NA,TGTGCCAGCAGCTTGTGGAACACTGAAGCTTTCTTT,CASSLWNTEAFF
TRBJ2-1,NA,TRBV28,NA,TGTGCCAGCAGTTTCAACCCGGGAGATGAGCAGTTCTTC,CASSFNPGDEQFF
TRBJ1-6,NA,TRBV27,NA,TGTGCCAGCAGTTTAGTTGTCATCGATTCACCCCTCCACTTT,CASSLVVIDSPLHF